One T cell receptor beta chain is described in this entry. As originally analysed: Researchers report that nucleated cell counts were estimated from reference gene primer amplification. Clones were read by immunoSEQ multiplex PCR, and TCRdb kept only the in-frame ones, dropping some. The DNA was the basis for D and trimming; V, J and clone size are from that table. Among just over 300,000 clones, under 90% were seen once, and the ten largest hold about 2%. The sample is drawn from a study of blood T cell repertoires in COVID-19. This receptor was identified in a woman in her 30s with COVID-19, enrolled during active disease. The sequencing sample was made of peripheral blood.

The CDR3 sequence: CASSHTPGSEKLFF. Here the CDR3 DNA reads TGTGCCAGCAGTCACACTCCGGGTAGTGAAAAACTGTTTTTT. This chain connects TRBV27 to TRBJ1-4; D is uncertain. Germline loops: CDR1 MNHEY, CDR2 SMNVEV (reference sequence). With 5 bases removed from V and 7 bases from J, the gap between germline ends came to 14 bases. The CDR3 totals 14 residues.